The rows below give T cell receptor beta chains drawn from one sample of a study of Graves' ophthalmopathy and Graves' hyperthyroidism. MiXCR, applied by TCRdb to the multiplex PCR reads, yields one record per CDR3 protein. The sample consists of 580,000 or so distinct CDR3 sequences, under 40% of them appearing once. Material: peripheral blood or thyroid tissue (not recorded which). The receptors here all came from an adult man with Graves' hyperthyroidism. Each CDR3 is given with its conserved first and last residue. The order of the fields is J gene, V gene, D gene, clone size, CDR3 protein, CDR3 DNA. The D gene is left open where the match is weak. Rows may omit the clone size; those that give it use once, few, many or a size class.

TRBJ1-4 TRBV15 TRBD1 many CATSRGGGTNEKLFF TGTGCCACCAGCAGAGGAGGGGGCACTAATGAAAAACTGTTTTTT
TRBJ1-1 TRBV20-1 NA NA CSAPPRGVIAFF TGCAGTGCCCCCCCCCGGGGGGTGATAGCTTTCTTT
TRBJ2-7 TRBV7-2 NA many CASSLWLAYEQYF TGTGCCAGCAGCTTATGGCTGGCATACGAGCAGTACTTC
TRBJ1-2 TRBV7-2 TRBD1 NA CASSVEGGTGLDYGYTF TGTGCCAGCAGCGTTGAAGGGGGGACAGGGTTAGACTATGGCTACACCTTC
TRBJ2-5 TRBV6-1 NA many CASTVLRETQYF TGTGCCAGCACGGTGTTAAGGGAGACCCAGTACTTC
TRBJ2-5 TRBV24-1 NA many CATSGAGGGETQYF TGTGCCACCAGTGGGGCGGGTGGGGGAGAGACCCAGTACTTC
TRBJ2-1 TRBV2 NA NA CASSDNGGSYNEQFF TGTGCCAGCAGTGATAACGGGGGCTCCTACAATGAGCAGTTCTTC
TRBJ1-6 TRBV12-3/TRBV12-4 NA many CASRRAADNSPLHF TGTGCCAGCAGAAGGGCAGCAGATAATTCACCCCTCCACTTT
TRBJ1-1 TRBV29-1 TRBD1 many CSASTTGGAGTEAFF TGCAGCGCGTCCACGACAGGGGGCGCGGGGACTGAAGCTTTCTTT
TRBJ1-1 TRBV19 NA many CASSIGRGIKAFF TGTGCCAGTAGTATCGGCAGGGGAATAAAGGCTTTCTTT
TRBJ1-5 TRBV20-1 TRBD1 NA CSARDSVAGTGHAVGGHQPQHF TGCAGTGCTAGAGATTCGGTGGCCGGGACAGGGCATGCTGTGGGGGGTCACCAGCCCCAGCATTTT
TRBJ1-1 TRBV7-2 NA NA CASSGGPMNTEAFF TGTGCCAGTAGCGGGGGACCCATGAACACTGAAGCTTTCTTT
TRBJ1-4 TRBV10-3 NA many CAISESFGSGDEKLFF TGTGCCATCAGTGAGTCCTTTGGGAGTGGGGATGAAAAACTGTTTTTT
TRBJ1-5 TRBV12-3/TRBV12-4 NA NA CASSFFGGNQPQHF TGTGCCAGCAGTTTTTTTGGCGGCAATCAGCCCCAGCATTTT
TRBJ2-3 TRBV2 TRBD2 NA CAGVAGVTDTQYF TGTGCCGGGGTAGCGGGAGTCACAGATACGCAGTATTTT
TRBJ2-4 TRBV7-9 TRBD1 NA CASRDQTGRRDIQYF TGTGCCAGCAGGGACCAGACAGGGAGAAGAGACATTCAGTACTTC
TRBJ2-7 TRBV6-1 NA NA CASSSSWGYEQYF TGTGCCAGCAGTTCCTCATGGGGGTACGAGCAGTACTTC
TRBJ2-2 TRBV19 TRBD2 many CATSLAGVAGELFF TGTGCCACTTCACTAGCGGGAGTTGCCGGGGAGCTGTTTTTT
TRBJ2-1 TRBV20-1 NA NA CSATGGGDNEQFF TGCAGTGCCACGGGCGGGGGCGACAATGAGCAGTTCTTC
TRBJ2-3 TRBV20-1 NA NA CSASIVRTDTQYF TGCAGTGCTAGTATCGTCAGGACAGATACGCAGTATTTT
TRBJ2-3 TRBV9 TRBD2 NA CASTPGTSSYTQYF TGTGCCAGCACCCCCGGGACTAGCAGCTATACGCAGTATTTT
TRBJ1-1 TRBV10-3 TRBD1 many CAISSGQDNTEAFF TGTGCCATCAGTTCAGGACAGGATAACACTGAAGCTTTCTTT
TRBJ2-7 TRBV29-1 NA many CSVEEPGDSAYEQYF TGCAGCGTTGAAGAACCAGGGGATTCCGCCTACGAGCAGTACTTC
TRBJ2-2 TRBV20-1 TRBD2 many CSAVDSGANTGELFF TGCAGTGCCGTGGATAGCGGGGCGAACACCGGGGAGCTGTTTTTT
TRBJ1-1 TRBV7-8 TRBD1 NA CASSLARTGIEAFF TGTGCCAGCAGCTTAGCGCGGACAGGAATTGAAGCTTTCTTT
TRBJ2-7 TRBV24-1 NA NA CATSDPVSYEQYF TGTGCCACCAGTGATCCTGTATCCTACGAGCAGTACTTC
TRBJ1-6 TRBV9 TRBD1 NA CASSFGQALNSPLHF TGTGCCAGCAGCTTCGGACAGGCGCTAAATTCACCCCTCCACTTT
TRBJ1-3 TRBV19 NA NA CASSITGTPSISGNTIYF TGTGCCAGTAGTATTACAGGGACGCCGTCAATCTCTGGAAACACCATATATTTT
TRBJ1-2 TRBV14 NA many CASSHSRVGYGYTF TGTGCCAGCAGCCACTCCAGGGTTGGCTATGGCTACACCTTC
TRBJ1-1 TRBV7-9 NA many CASVQGASGQNTEAFF TGTGCCAGCGTACAAGGCGCGTCAGGCCAGAACACTGAAGCTTTCTTT
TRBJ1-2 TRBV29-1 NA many CSVERGIEGYTF TGCAGCGTTGAACGGGGAATAGAGGGCTACACCTTC
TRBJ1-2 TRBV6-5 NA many CASIGLWIMGGYTF TGTGCCAGCATTGGACTTTGGATCATGGGCGGCTACACCTTC
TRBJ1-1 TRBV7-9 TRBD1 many CASSSWDSGNTEAFF TGTGCCAGCAGCAGTTGGGACAGCGGTAACACTGAAGCTTTCTTT
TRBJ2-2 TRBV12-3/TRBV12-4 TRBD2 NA CASSLGGVGTGELFF TGTGCCAGCAGTCTCGGGGGGGTCGGCACCGGGGAGCTGTTTTTT
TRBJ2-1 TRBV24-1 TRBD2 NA CATSGLAGGNEQFF TGTGCCACCAGTGGGCTAGCGGGAGGCAATGAGCAGTTCTTC
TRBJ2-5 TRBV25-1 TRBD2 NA CSRLAGGETQYF TGTTCCCGACTAGCGGGAGGAGAGACCCAGTACTTC
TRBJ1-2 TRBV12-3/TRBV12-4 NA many CASSGGGGLGYTF TGTGCCAGCAGTGGCGGGGGCGGCTTAGGCTACACCTTC
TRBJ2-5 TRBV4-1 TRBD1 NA CASSQDLLRTGLDEETQYF TGCGCCAGCAGCCAAGATCTCCTGCGGACAGGGCTAGATGAAGAGACCCAGTACTTC
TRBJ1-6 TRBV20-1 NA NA CSATTGHNSPLHF TGCAGTGCTACGACAGGCCATAATTCACCCCTCCACTTT
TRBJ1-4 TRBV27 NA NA CASSLIGTHNEKLFF TGTGCCAGCAGTTTAATCGGGACACACAATGAAAAACTGTTTTTT
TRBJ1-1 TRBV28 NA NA CASSARGVRGTEAFF TGTGCCAGCAGTGCTAGGGGGGTACGGGGAACTGAAGCTTTCTTT
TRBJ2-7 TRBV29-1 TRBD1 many CSVAGGIYYEQYF TGCAGCGTTGCAGGGGGCATCTACTACGAGCAGTACTTC
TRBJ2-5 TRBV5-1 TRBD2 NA CASSMFIAGEETQYF TGCGCCAGCAGCATGTTTATAGCGGGGGAAGAGACCCAGTACTTC
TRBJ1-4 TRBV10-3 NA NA CAISEEGGEKLFF TGTGCCATCAGTGAGGAGGGAGGTGAAAAACTGTTTTTT
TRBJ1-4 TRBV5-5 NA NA CASSLAWAPSNEKLFF TGTGCCAGCAGCTTGGCTTGGGCACCGTCGAATGAAAAACTGTTTTTT
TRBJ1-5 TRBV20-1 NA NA CSGSGGGSNQPQHF TGCAGCGGCTCGGGCGGGGGAAGCAATCAGCCCCAGCATTTT
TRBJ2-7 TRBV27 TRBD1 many CASSSVDRAYEQYF TGTGCCAGCAGTTCCGTCGACAGGGCCTACGAGCAGTACTTC
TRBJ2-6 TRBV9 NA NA CASSVEGGDTGANVLTF TGTGCCAGCAGCGTAGAAGGGGGGGACACTGGGGCCAACGTCCTGACTTTC
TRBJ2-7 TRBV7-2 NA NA CASSLARREQYF TGTGCCAGCAGCTTAGCTCGGCGGGAGCAGTACTTC
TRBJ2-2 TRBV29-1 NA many CSVKLTGSGELFF TGCAGCGTTAAACTTACAGGATCCGGGGAGCTGTTTTTT
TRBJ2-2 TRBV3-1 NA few CASSQGPSSASGELFF TGTGCCAGCAGCCAAGGACCCTCTAGCGCCAGCGGGGAGCTGTTTTTT
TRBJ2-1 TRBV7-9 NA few CASSLDDPRNEQFF TGTGCCAGCAGCTTAGACGACCCACGGAATGAGCAGTTCTTC
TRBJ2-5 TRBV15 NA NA CATSRPTEGQETQYF TGTGCCACCAGCAGACCGACAGAAGGACAAGAGACCCAGTACTTC
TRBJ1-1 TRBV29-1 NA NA CSAQGILSLLNTEAFF TGCAGCGCCCAGGGAATACTGTCTCTGTTGAACACTGAAGCTTTCTTT
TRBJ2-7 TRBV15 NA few CATSRDGANPYEQYF TGTGCCACCAGCAGAGATGGGGCAAATCCCTACGAGCAGTACTTC
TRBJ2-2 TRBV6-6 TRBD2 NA CASRVTSGTSDGELFF TGTGCCAGCCGGGTAACTAGCGGGACGTCGGACGGGGAGCTGTTTTTT
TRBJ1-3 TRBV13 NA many CASSRGGAGNTIYF TGTGCCAGCAGCCGGGGAGGAGCTGGAAACACCATATATTTT